The clone carrying this T cell receptor (beta chain) was seen only once. Some clones are missing from TCRdb's copy, which holds only in-frame ones; the method was immunoSEQ multiplex PCR. The data contain 200,000 to 300,000 clones, about 90% of them singletons. This CDR3 is built from 15 residues. V gave up 2 bases and J gave up 3 bases; unmatched junction bases: 5. Germline V gives CDR1 SGDLS, CDR2 YYNGEE. The data stem from a study of blood T cell repertoires in COVID-19. The V call is TRBV9, the J call TRBJ1-5, with 7 bases that match TRBD1. The sample comprised peripheral blood. The sequence derives from a woman aged 40 to 50 who had recovered from COVID-19. For the CDR3, the DNA is TGTGCCAGCAGCGTTACAGGGGACCCCAATCAGCCCCAGCATTTT. This encodes CASSVTGDPNQPQHF.